Below, 2 T cell receptor beta chains from the same sample are listed, as sequenced in a study of cytomegalovirus exposure and HLA in healthy donors (dated by TCRdb to the late 2010s). The library came from the immunoSEQ multiplex PCR assay. TCRdb's version of the immuneACCESS table is confined to in-frame rearrangements and falls short of the full clone set. An unresolved V gene accounts for under half of the shortfall where checked; the remainder is of unknown origin. This sample gives approximately 99,000 clones in total; under 97% of them show up just once. About 0.7% of the sample is held by the ten biggest clonotypes. The sequencing input was PBMCs. The receptors were sampled from a woman in her late teens or twenties in good health and CMV-seronegative.

The CDR3 protein is CASSLERGVTDTQYF. CDR3 coding DNA: TGTGCCAGCAGTTTGGAGCGGGGGGTCACAGATACGCAGTATTTT. The V gene is TRBV27, the J gene TRBJ2-3; 9 bases map to TRBD2. The CDR3 loop spans 15 amino acids. V shed 3 bases and J 2 bases; nucleotides not matched to a gene: 3. Germline CDR1 MNHEY, CDR2 SMNVEV (reference sequence).

The J gene is TRBJ1-3, the V gene TRBV10-3; no firm D call. Germline CDR1 reads ENHRY; CDR2 reads SYGVKD. With 6 bases removed from V and 4 bases from J, the gap between germline ends came to 19 bases. This CDR3 is 16 amino acids long. The CDR3 here is CAIRSDGEGFGNTIYF. The CDR3 bases are TGTGCCATCAGAAGCGACGGGGAAGGGTTCGGAAACACCATATATTTT.